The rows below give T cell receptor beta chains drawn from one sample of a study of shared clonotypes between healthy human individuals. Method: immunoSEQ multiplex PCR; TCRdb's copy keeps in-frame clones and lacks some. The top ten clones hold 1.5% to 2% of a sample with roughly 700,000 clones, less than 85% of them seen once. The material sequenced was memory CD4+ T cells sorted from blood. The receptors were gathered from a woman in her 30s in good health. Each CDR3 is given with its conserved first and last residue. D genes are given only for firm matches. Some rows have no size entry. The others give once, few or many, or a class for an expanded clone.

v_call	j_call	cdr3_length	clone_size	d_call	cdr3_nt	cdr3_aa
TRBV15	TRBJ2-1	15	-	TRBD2	TGTGCCACCAGCACTAAGCGGGGTTGGGATAATGAGCAGTTCTTC	CATSTKRGWDNEQFF
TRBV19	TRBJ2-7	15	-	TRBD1	TGTGCCAGTAGTATTTCCCGGGACAGCTACTACGAGCAGTACTTC	CASSISRDSYYEQYF
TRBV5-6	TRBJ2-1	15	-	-	TGTGCCAGCAGCCCTCGTCCCCTTTGGACCAATGAGCAGTTCTTC	CASSPRPLWTNEQFF
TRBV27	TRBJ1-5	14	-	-	TGTGCCAGCGGGGGGGGTGAGGGCAATCAGCCCCAGCATTTT	CASGGGEGNQPQHF
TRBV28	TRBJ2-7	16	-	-	TGTGCCAGCAGTTTGGGAACAGGGATGGAGTCCTACGAGCAGTACTTC	CASSLGTGMESYEQYF
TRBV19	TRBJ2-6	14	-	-	TGTGCCACCCTGCCCCGAGTCGGGGCCAACGTCCTGACTTTC	CATLPRVGANVLTF
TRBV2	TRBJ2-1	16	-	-	TGTGCCAGCACCCGACTCGGGGGAAGCTCCTACAATGAGCAGTTCTTC	CASTRLGGSSYNEQFF
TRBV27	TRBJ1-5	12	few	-	TGTGCCAGCAGGGGGGGCAATCAGCCCCAGCATTTT	CASRGGNQPQHF
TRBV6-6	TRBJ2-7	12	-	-	TGTGCCAGCAGCCCCGTTCACTACGAGCAGTACTTC	CASSPVHYEQYF
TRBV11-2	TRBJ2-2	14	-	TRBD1	TGTGCCAGCAGCCCGGACAGGGGACACCGGGGAGCTGTTTTT	CASSPDRGHRGAVF
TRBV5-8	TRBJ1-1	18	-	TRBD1	TGTGCCAGCAGCAAGCTAGCATTCAGGGGGCTCGGAGGCACTGAAGCTTTCTTT	CASSKLAFRGLGGTEAFF
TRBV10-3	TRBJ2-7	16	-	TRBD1	TGTGCCATCAGTGAGTCGGCAGGGACAGGGGACTACGAGCAGTACTTC	CAISESAGTGDYEQYF
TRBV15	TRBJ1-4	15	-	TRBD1	TGTGCCACCAGCAGAGCCGGACAGGGGTGGGAAAAACTGTTTTTT	CATSRAGQGWEKLFF
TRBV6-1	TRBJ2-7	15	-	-	TGTGCCAGCAGAGGGGACGGAGGTACGACCTACGAGCAGTACTTC	CASRGDGGTTYEQYF
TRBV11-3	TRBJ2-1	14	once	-	TGTGCCAGCAGCCAGACAGACTCCTACAATGAGCAGTTCTTC	CASSQTDSYNEQFF
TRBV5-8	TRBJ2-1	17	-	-	TGTGCCAGCAGCCCGGGACTTGTCAAAAGGGGTTACAATGAGCAGTTCTTC	CASSPGLVKRGYNEQFF
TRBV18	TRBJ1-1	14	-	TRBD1	TGTGCCAGCTTAAATGACAGGGTGAACACTGAAGCTTTCTTT	CASLNDRVNTEAFF
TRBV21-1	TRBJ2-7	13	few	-	TGTGCCAGCAGCGCCGACAGGGCTTACGAGCAGTACTTC	CASSADRAYEQYF
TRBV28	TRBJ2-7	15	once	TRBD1	TGTGCCAGCAGTTTGACAGGGCGCGGAGTTCTCGAGCAGTACTTC	CASSLTGRGVLEQYF
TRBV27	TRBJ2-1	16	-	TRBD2	TGTGCCAGCACTCGAACAACCGGGACTAGGCCATTTGAGCAGTTCTTC	CASTRTTGTRPFEQFF
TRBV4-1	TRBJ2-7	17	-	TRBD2	TGCGCCAGCAGCCAACCAAAAGCGGGAGGGCCTCTCTACGAGCAGTACTTC	CASSQPKAGGPLYEQYF
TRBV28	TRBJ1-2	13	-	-	TGTGCCAGCAGTTTAAAACAAGGCTATGGCTACACCTTC	CASSLKQGYGYTF
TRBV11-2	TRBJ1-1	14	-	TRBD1	TGTGCCAGCAGCCTGGGACAGCTCAACACTGAAGCTTTCTTT	CASSLGQLNTEAFF
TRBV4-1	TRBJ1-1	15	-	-	TGCGCCAGCAGCCAAGTACGGGGCCTCGACACTGAAGCTTTCTTT	CASSQVRGLDTEAFF
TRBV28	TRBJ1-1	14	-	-	TGTGCCAGCAGTTTTATAGGGCGGAACACTGAAGCTTTCTTT	CASSFIGRNTEAFF
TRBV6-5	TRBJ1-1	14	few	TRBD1	TGTGCCACCGGCCCAAGGACAGGGAATACTGAAGCTTTCTTT	CATGPRTGNTEAFF
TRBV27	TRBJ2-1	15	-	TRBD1	TGTGCCAGCAGTCTGGGACAGGCGCTCTACAATGAGCAGTTCTTC	CASSLGQALYNEQFF
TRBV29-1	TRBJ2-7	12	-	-	TGCAGCGTTGCCGAGGATCGATACGAGCAGTACTTC	CSVAEDRYEQYF
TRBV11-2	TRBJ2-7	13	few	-	TGTGCCAGCAGCTTAGGGAGAGCGTACGAGCAGTACTTC	CASSLGRAYEQYF
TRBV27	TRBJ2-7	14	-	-	TGTGCCAGCAGTTTAGCCTCAGAATACTACGAGCAGTACTTC	CASSLASEYYEQYF
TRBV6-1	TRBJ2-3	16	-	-	TGTGCCAGCAGTGTAGGAAAAGCCCTCGGCACAGATACGCAGTATTTT	CASSVGKALGTDTQYF
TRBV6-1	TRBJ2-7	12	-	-	TGTGCCAGCAGATCGGGAGACTACGAGCAGTACTTC	CASRSGDYEQYF
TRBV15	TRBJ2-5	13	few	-	TGTGCCACCAGCAGAGGTGGGGGGGAGACCCAGTACTTC	CATSRGGGETQYF
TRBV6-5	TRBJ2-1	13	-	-	TGTGCCAGCAGTTACGGGGACCAACTTGAGCAGTTCTTC	CASSYGDQLEQFF
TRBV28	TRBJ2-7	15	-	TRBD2	TGTGCCAGCAGTTACCGCGGGAGCCGTATCAACGAGCAGTACTTC	CASSYRGSRINEQYF
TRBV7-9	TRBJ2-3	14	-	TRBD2	TGTGCCGCTGCGGGAGCGGGAGTACCAGATACGCAGTATTTT	CAAAGAGVPDTQYF
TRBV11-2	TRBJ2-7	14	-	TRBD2	TGTGCCAGCAGCTCACTAGCGGGTCCCTACGAGCAGTACTTC	CASSSLAGPYEQYF
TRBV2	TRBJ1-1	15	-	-	TGTGCCAGCAGCCTCCGGGACCCCCGAGAGACTGAAGCTTTCTTT	CASSLRDPRETEAFF
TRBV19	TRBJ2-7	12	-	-	TGTGCCAGTAGTGAATCTGTCTACGAGCAGTACTTC	CASSESVYEQYF
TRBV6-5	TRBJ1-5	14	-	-	TGTGCCAGCAGTCCGACGGAGACCTCAAGGCCCCAGCATTTT	CASSPTETSRPQHF
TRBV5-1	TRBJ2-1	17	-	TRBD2	TGCGCCAGCAAGCGTCTAGCGGGAGGTTCCTCCTACAATGAGCAGTTCTTC	CASKRLAGGSSYNEQFF
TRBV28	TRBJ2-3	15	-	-	TGTGCCAGCAGACTTGGGATGGGGAGCACAGATACGCAGTATTTT	CASRLGMGSTDTQYF
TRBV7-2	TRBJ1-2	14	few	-	TGTGCCAGCAGCTTAGCGCTGGGGAACTATGGCTACACCTTC	CASSLALGNYGYTF
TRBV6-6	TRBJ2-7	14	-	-	TGTGCCAGCAGTCGGGACCTCCACTCCTACGAGCAGTACTTC	CASSRDLHSYEQYF
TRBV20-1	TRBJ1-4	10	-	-	TGCAGTGCTAAATTTGAAAAACTGTTTTTT	CSAKFEKLFF
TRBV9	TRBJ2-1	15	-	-	TGTGCCAGCAGCTCCACCCCGTACTCCTACAATGAGCAGTTCTTC	CASSSTPYSYNEQFF
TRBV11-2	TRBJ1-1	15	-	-	TGTGCCAGCAGCTTTTCGGTAGACGAGGTGTCTGAAGCTTTCTTT	CASSFSVDEVSEAFF
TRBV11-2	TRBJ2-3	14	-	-	TGTGCCAGCAGCCTGCATCGCGGGGTTAGTACGCAGTATTTT	CASSLHRGVSTQYF
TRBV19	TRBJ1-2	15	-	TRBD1	TGTGCCAGTAAACCCCAAGGGGGGACAGGCTATGGCTACACCTTC	CASKPQGGTGYGYTF
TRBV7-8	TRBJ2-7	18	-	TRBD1	TGTGCCAGCAGCCCTCGAATTAAACGGACAGGGGGCTCTTACGAGCAGTACTTC	CASSPRIKRTGGSYEQYF
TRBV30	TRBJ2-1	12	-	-	TGTGCCTGGAGTGTACAGTCAAATGAGCAGTTCTTC	CAWSVQSNEQFF
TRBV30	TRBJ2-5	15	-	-	TGTGCCTGGACGGCTCAGTCCGGGACCCAAGAGACCCAGTACTTC	CAWTAQSGTQETQYF
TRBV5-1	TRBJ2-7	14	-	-	TGCGCCAGCAGCCCTCAGGGGGGTTCCTACGAGCAGTACTTC	CASSPQGGSYEQYF
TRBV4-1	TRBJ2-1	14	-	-	TGCGCCAGCAGCCAAGGTGATGCCTACAATGAGCAGTTCTTC	CASSQGDAYNEQFF
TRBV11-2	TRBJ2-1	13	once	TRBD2	TGTGCCAGCAGCCCCGGACTAGCGGGTGAGCAGTTCTTC	CASSPGLAGEQFF
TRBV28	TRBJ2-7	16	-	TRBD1	TGTGCCAGCAGGAGACAGGGGGCGGGGGGCTCCTACGAGCAGTACTTC	CASRRQGAGGSYEQYF
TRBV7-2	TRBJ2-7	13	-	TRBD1	TGTGCCAGCAGCCTCCGGGACAGGGGCGAGCAGTACTTC	CASSLRDRGEQYF
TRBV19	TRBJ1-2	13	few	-	TGTGCCAGTGGAAACGTCGGGGGCAATGGCTACACCTTC	CASGNVGGNGYTF
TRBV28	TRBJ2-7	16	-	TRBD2	TGTGCCAGCAGTTCTTATAGCGGGAGCCCCTCTGGAGAGCAGTACTTC	CASSSYSGSPSGEQYF